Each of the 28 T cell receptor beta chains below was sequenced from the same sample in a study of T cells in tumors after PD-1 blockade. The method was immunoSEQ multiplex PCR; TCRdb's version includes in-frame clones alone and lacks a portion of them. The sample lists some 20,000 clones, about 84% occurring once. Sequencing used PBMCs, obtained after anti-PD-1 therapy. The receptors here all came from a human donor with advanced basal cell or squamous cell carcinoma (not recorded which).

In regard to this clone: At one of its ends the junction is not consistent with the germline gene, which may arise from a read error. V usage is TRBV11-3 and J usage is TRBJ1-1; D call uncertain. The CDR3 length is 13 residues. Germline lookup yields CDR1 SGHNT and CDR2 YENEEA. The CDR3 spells CASTRGWNSEAFF. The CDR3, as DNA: TGTGCCAGCACCCGAGGGTGGAACAGTGAAGCTTTCTTT.

DNA of the CDR3: TGCGCCAGCAGAGGCCGACCGCCGTTCGAGACCCAGTACTTC. It codes for CASRGRPPFETQYF. The gene calls are TRBV5-1 and TRBJ2-5, with D uncertain. Trimming left V 5 bases short and J 5 bases short, with 16 bases between. This CDR3 is 14 amino acids long. Germline CDR1 reads SGHRS; CDR2 reads YFSETQ.

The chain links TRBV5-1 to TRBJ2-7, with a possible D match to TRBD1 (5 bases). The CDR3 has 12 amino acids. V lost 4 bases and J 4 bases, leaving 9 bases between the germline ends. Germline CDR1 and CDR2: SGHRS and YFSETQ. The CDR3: CASSIDSYEQYF. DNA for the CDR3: TGCGCCAGCAGCATAGACAGTTACGAGCAGTACTTC.

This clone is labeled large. The CDR3 region has the DNA TGTGCCACCAGTGCCCAGGGGTCCTCCTTCTACGAGCAGTACTTC. It translates to CATSAQGSSFYEQYF. This chain joins TRBV24-1 and TRBJ2-7; possibly TRBD1 for D (6 bases). Germline CDR1 is KGHDR and CDR2 is SFDVKD. This CDR3 is built from 15 residues. With 5 bases removed from V and 3 bases from J, the gap between germline ends came to 16 bases.

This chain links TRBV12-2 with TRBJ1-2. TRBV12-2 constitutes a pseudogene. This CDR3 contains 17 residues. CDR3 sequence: CASRLELSRPSHYGYTF. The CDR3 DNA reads TGTGCAAGTCGCTTAGAATTGTCTCGCCCGTCCCACTATGGCTACACCTTC.

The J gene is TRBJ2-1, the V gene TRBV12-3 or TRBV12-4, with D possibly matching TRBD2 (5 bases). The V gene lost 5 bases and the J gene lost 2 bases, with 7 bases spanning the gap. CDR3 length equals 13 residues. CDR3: CASSRGTYNEQFF. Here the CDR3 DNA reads TGTGCCAGCAGTCGAGGGACCTACAATGAGCAGTTCTTC.

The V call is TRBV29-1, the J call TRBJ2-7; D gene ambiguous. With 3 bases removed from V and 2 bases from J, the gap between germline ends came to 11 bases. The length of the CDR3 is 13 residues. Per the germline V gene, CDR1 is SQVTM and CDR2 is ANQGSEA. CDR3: CSVEDRLTYEQYF. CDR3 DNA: TGCAGCGTTGAGGACCGACTGACCTACGAGCAGTACTTC.

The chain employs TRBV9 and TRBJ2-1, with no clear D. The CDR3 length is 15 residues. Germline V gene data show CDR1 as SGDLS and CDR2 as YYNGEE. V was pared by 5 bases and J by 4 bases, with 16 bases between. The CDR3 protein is CASSYDWLSYNEQFF. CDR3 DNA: TGTGCCAGCAGTTACGACTGGCTCTCTTACAATGAGCAGTTCTTC.

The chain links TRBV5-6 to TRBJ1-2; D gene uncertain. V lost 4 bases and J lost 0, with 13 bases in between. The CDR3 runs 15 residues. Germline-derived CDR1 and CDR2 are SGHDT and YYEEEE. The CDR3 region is CASSPAGLANYGYTF. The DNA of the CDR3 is TGTGCCAGCAGCCCGGCCGGTCTTGCTAACTATGGCTACACCTTC. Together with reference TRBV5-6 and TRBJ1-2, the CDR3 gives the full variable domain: DAGVTQSPTHLIKTRGQQVTLRCSPKSGHDTVSWYQQALGQGPQFIFQYYEEEERQRGNFPDRFSGHQFPNYSSELNVNALLLGDSALYLCASSPAGLANYGYTFGSGTRLTVV.

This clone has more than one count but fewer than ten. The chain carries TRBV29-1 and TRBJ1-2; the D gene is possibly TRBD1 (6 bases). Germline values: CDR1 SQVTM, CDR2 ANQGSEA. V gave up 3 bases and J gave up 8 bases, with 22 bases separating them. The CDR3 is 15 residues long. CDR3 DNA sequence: TGCAGCGTTGAGTCGGCAGGGGCCATAGGTTTCGGCTACACCTTC. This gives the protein CSVESAGAIGFGYTF.

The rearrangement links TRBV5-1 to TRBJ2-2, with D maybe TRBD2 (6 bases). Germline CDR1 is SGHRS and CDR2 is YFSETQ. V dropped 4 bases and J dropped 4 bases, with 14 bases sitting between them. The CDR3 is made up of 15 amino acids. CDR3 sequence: CASSPGEEGTGELFF. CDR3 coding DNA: TGCGCCAGCAGCCCGGGGGAGGAAGGCACCGGGGAGCTGTTTTTT. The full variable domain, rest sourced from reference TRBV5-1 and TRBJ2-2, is KAGVTQTPRYLIKTRGQQVTLSCSPISGHRSVSWYQQTPGQGLQFLFEYFSETQRNKGNFPGRFSGRQFSNSRSEMNVSTLELGDSALYLCASSPGEEGTGELFFGEGSRLTVL.

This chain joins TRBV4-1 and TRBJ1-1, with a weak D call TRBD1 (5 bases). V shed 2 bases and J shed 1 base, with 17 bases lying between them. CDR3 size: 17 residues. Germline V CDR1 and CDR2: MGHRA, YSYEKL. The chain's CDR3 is CASSQIGAAGQNTEAFF. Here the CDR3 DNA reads TGCGCCAGCAGCCAAATAGGGGCGGCAGGGCAGAACACTGAAGCTTTCTTT.

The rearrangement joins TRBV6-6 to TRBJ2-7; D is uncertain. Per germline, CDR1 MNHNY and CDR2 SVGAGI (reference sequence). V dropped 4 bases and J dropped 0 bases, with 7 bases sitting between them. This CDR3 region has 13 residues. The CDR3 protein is CASSSGVSYEQYF. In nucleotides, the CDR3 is TGTGCCAGCAGTTCGGGTGTCTCCTACGAGCAGTACTTC.

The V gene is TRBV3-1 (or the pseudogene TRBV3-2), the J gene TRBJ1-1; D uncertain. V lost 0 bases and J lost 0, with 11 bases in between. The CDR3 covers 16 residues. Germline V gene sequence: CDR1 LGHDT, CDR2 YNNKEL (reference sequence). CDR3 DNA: TGTGCCAGCAGCCAAGATTGGGCAGAGGTGAACACTGAAGCTTTCTTT. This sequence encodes CASSQDWAEVNTEAFF.

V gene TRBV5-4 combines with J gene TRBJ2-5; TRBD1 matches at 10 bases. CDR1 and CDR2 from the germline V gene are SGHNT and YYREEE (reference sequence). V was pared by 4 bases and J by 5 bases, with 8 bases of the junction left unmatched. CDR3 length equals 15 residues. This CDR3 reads CASSHRTGGRETQYF. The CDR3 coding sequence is TGTGCCAGCAGCCACCGGACAGGGGGTCGGGAGACCCAGTACTTC.

The DNA for the CDR3 is TGTGCCAGCAGTAACACCTACAATGAGCAGTTCTTC. Translating gives CASSNTYNEQFF. The V and J genes are TRBV7-9 and TRBJ2-1; D remains ambiguous. The CDR3 totals 12 residues. Germline-derived CDR1 and CDR2 are SEHNR and FQNEAQ (reference sequence). The germline V and J ends were trimmed by 6 bases and 2 bases, with 5 bases remaining between them.

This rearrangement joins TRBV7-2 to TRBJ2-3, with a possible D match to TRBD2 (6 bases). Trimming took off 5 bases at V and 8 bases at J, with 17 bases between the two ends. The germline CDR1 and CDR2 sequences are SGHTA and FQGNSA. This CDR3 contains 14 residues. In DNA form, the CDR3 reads TGTGCCAGCAGCACCGGGACTCTCTCGGGTACGCAGTATTTT. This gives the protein CASSTGTLSGTQYF.

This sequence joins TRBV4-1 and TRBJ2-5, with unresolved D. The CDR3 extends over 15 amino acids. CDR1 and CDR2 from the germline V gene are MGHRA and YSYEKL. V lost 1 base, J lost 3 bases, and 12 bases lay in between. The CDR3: CASSQVSTAKETQYF. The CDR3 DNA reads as TGCGCCAGCAGCCAAGTATCGACGGCGAAAGAGACCCAGTACTTC.

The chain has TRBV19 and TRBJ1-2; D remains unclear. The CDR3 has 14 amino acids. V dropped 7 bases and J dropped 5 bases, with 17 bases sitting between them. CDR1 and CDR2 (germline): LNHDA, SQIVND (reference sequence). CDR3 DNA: TGTGCCAGTACCCCCACGCCGGAATCATATGGCTACACCTTC. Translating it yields CASTPTPESYGYTF.

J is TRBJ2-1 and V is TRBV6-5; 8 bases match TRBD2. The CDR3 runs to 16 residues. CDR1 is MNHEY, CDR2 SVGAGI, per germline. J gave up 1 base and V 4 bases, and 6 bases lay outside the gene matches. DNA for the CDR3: TGTGCCAGCAGTTCTAGACTAGCGAATTCCTACAATGAGCAGTTCTTC. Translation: CASSSRLANSYNEQFF.

The CDR3 nucleotides are TGTGCCAGTAGTCGCAGGGCGAACACTGAAGCTTTCTTT. Residues: CASSRRANTEAFF. The chain employs TRBV19 and TRBJ1-1; possibly TRBD1 for D (5 bases). This CDR3 region has 13 residues. Deletions cut 5 bases from V and 1 base from J, with 8 bases between. Germline V gene data show CDR1 as LNHDA and CDR2 as SQIVND (reference sequence). The variable domain in full, completed from reference TRBV19 and TRBJ1-1, reads DGGITQSPKYLFRKEGQNVTLSCEQNLNHDAMYWYRQDPGQGLRLIYYSQIVNDFQKGDIAEGYSVSREKKESFPLTVTSAQKNPTAFYLCASSRRANTEAFFGQGTRLTVV.

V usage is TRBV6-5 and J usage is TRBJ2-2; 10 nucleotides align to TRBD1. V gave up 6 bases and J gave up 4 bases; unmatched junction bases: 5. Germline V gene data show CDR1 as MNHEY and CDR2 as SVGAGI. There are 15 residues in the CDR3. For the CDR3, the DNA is TGTGCCAGCAGCCGGACAGGGGGGGGCACCGGGGAGCTGTTTTTT. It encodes CASSRTGGGTGELFF.

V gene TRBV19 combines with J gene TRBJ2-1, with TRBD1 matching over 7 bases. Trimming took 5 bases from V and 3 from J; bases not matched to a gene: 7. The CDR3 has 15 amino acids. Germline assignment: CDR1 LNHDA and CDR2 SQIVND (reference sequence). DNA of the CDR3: TGTGCCAGTAGTCTACAGGGGTCCCGCTACAATGAGCAGTTCTTC. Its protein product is CASSLQGSRYNEQFF.

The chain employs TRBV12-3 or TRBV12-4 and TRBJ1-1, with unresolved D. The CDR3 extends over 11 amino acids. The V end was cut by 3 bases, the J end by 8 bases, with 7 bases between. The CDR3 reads CASSLRTEAFF. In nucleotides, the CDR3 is TGTGCCAGCAGTTTGAGGACGGAAGCTTTCTTT.

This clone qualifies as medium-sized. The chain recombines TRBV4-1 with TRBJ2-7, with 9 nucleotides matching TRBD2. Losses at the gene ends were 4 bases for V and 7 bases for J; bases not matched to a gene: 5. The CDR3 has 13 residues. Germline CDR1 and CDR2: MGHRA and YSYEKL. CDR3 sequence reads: CASSPRLAEEQYF. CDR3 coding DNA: TGCGCCAGCAGCCCCCGACTAGCGGAGGAGCAGTACTTC.

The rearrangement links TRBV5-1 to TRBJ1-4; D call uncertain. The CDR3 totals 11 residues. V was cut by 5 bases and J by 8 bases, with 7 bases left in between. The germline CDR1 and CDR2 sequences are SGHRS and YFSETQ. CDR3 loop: CASRAEEKLFF. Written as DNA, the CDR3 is TGCGCCAGCAGGGCAGAAGAAAAACTGTTTTTT.

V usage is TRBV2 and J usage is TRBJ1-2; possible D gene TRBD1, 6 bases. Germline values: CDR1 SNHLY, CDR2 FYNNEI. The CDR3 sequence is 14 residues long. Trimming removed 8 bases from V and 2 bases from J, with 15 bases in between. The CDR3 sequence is CASSQGRTNYGYTF. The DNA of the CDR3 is TGTGCCAGCTCCCAGGGGCGGACCAACTATGGCTACACCTTC. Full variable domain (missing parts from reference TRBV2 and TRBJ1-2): EPEVTQTPSHQVTQMGQEVILRCVPISNHLYFYWYRQILGQKVEFLVSFYNNEISEKSEIFDDQFSVERPDGSNFTLKIRSTKLEDSAMYFCASSQGRTNYGYTFGSGTRLTVV.

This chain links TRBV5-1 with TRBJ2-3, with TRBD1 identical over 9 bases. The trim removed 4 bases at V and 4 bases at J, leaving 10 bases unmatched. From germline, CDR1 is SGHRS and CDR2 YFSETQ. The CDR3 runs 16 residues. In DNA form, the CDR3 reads TGCGCCAGCAGCATACTAGGACAGGGGAGGTCAGATACGCAGTATTTT. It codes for CASSILGQGRSDTQYF.